Reported below is one T cell receptor beta chain. This clonotype is deemed medium-sized (0.01 to 0.1%). This receptor's antigen is unknown. It has no much larger one-base neighbor in the sample; base qualities were not kept. This sample was included in a study of naive and memory T cell subsets (dated by TCRdb to the late 2010s). About the investigation overall: An open-source, UMI-based TCR alpha and beta sequencing pipeline was applied to sorted naive and memory peripheral blood T cell subsets. Complete agreement was observed between the functional CMV T cell responses and the IgG serology results. RNA was DNase-treated and reverse transcribed with TCR constant-region primers, mostly using SuperScript III. What the research found in general, with its limitations: The repertoire findings for the naive and memory subsets could not be validated against a ground truth, as none was available. In both CD4 and CD8 cells, a rise in Gini index and a fall in Shannon and inverse Simpson diversity were observed from naive through CM, EM and EMRA. TCR abundance followed a power law with an exponent that was different for naive and memory subsets but consistent across the three individuals. Clonotypes were defined as single alpha or beta chain sequences, not paired alpha/beta receptors. Following error correction, more than 90% of naive TCR sequences occurred only once, which made naive abundance distributions much steeper than those of memory subsets. RNA-based TCR counts may be affected by expression changes linked to T cell activation and differentiation.

From the second PCR step onward, the TCR alpha chain libraries and the TCR beta chain libraries were amplified separately. CMV status of each donor was established by measuring IFNgamma production from CD4+ T cells after fresh PBMCs were stimulated overnight with CMV viral lysate. CD4 T cells were positively selected with Miltenyi beads, followed by positive selection of CD8 T cells from the CD4-negative fraction. Cells stained for CD3, CD4, CD8, CD45RA, CD27 and a live/dead dye were sorted on a BD Aria II into four subsets by CD45RA and CD27. Effector memory cells were sorted as CD45RA-CD27-, and EMRA cells as CD45RA+CD27-. Blood was obtained from a few healthy volunteers, and the blood from each volunteer was fractionated into CD4 and CD8 T cells and subsequently into four differentiation subsets. Approximately 0.13 L of peripheral blood was drawn per donor, and PBMC were isolated by Ficoll-Paque PLUS density-gradient centrifugation. The sorted cells were lysed in RLT buffer, after which RNA was extracted using a Qiagen RNeasy kit and kept at -80 degrees C.

Preparation of the library involved UMI-ligation and nested PCR. To cover both TRBC1 and TRBC2, the beta constant-region primer consisted of an equimolar mix of two oligonucleotides. A single-stranded oligonucleotide containing the SP2 primer and a 12-nucleotide UMI was joined to the 3' end of the cDNA by T4 RNA ligase 1. The ligated cDNA went through four rounds of PCR with nested alpha and beta constant-region primers together with the SP2 primer. Incubation of the ligation reaction lasted roughly 19-24 hours at 16 degrees C. To avoid over-amplification, PCR2 was usually performed as a SYBR Green qPCR and halted once a predetermined threshold was reached. Agencourt AMPure XP magnetic beads were used for all purifications after the first. Libraries were quantified by Qubit and checked on a TapeStation, where a main peak was expected near 650 bp. Pooled libraries were sequenced on an Illumina MiSeq with v2 2x251 paired-end kits, typically giving about 0.85-2.3 million reads per sample. Libraries were pooled at about 4.3 nM per sample, and about 4.5-7.5% PhiX was added to improve cluster recognition. The study's processing was this. Decombinator assigned V and J genes to Demultiplexor-processed FASTQ reads by tag matching, allowing a single base-pair mismatch. Collapsinator relied on UMIs to fix sequencing errors as well as frequency errors caused by PCR heterogeneity. TCRs were translated and CDR3s were extracted from the conserved cysteine to the FGXG phenylalanine by CDR3Translator, with non-productive sequences being flagged. Repertoires were subsampled to equal numbers of UMI-defined TCRs before Gini, Shannon entropy and inverse Simpson indices were calculated. Within the linear range, a power law was fitted to clonotype abundance distributions using maximum likelihood. For one naive CD8 sample, the pipeline and MIGEC produced similar UMI counts, unique TCR numbers and clonal distributions. Repertoires were searched for about 7,300 CMV-associated CDR3 sequences compiled from VDJdb and a published dataset. In TCRdb, the public reads were trimmed at Q25 with fastp and aligned with MiXCR, with productive beta chains retained. Merged by CDR3 protein, the rows form single entries marked with the most common genes and DNA. Here the V and J calls rest on TCRdb's processing, not on the authors' analysis. This sample is represented by fewer than 40,000 distinct CDR3 sequences; about 14% of them were singletons. The ten largest account for approximately 20% of the sample.

The CDR3, from cysteine to phenylalanine, totals 17 residues. Kept here is only the CDR3 DNA, which spans 51 bases and is read in frame from base 1. The germline V gene encodes CDR1 DFQATT and CDR2 SNEGSKA (reference sequence). The chain joins TRBV20-1 to TRBJ1-1; a tentative D match to TRBD1 spans 5 bases. The sample comprised effector memory CD4+ T cells from blood. The cell subset or site label of this sample denotes: effector memory, CD45RA- CD27-. This clonotype originated in a human donor in good health. The nucleotide sequence is given as TGCAGGATCCACATACTACTCCTCGGGGGGGAGAACACTGAAGCTTTCTTT. Its product reads: CRIHILLLGGENTEAFF.